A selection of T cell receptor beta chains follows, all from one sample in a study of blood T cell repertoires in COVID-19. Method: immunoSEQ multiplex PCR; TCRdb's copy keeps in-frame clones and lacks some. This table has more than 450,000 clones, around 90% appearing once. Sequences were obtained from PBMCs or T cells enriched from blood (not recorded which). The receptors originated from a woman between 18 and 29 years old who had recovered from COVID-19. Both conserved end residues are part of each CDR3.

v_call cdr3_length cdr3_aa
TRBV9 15 CASSVGLAGSYEQYF
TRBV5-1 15 CASSFGGGGNTEAFF
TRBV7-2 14 CASSSGFYNSPLHF
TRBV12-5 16 CASGRGDREDGETQYF
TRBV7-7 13 CASSSGGADTQYF
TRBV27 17 CASSFAFYQGADTEAFF
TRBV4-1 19 CASSQVLRDRRSRDTEAFF
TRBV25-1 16 CASSARDRGRGDTQYF
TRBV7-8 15 CASSHTGGRADTQYF
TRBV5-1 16 CASSGPSGGAGETQYF
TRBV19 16 CASSTWTVVGTGELFF
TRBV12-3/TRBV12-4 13 CASSGGYNEKLFF
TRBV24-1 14 CATSDPLRGDGYTF
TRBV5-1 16 CASSPYGQGAEDTQYF
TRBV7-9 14 CASSPSGDRNTIYF
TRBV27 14 CASMTSGDYNEQFF
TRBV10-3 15 CATVAGALVTDTQYF
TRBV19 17 CASSRRGQGGLDTEAFF
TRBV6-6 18 CASSPGEGGSMNTGELFF
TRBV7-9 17 CASSAVPGQDPNTEAFF
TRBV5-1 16 CASSYNTGGADTEAFF
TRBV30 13 CAWSTVTYEKLFF
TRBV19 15 CASTFPGQSNQPQHF
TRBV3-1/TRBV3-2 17 CASSQKGQGAGGNTIYF
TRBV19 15 CASSQDLVYNQPQHF
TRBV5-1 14 CASSLRTGDYGYTF
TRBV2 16 CASRPALRQANQPQHF
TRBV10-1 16 CASSEGPQGATDTQYF
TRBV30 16 CAWSPQVGVGNQPQHF
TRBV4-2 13 CASSQDRNYGYTF
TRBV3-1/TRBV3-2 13 CASSQDRSDPQYF
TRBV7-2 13 CASSQDRSYEQYF
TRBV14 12 CASSRGPGELFF
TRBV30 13 CAWSQNRDSEQYF
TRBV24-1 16 CATSDRLIREGDEQFF
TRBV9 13 CASSVGERETQYF
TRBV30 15 CALEGEGAGANVLTF
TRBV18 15 CASSPAGARDSPLHF
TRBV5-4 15 CASSSRDRGVEGYTF
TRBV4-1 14 CASSQETGPYEQYF
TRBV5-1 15 CASSLRVEENSPLHF